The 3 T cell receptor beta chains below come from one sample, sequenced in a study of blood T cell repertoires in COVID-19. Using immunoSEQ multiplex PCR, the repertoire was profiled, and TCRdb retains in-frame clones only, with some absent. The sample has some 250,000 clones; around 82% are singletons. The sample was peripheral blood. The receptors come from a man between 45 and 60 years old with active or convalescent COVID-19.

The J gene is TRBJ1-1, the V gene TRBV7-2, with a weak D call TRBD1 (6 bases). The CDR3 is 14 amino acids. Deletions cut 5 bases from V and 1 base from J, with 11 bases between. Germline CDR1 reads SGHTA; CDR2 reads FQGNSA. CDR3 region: CASSGGTPNTEAFF. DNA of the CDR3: TGTGCCAGCAGCGGTGGGACACCGAACACTGAAGCTTTCTTT.

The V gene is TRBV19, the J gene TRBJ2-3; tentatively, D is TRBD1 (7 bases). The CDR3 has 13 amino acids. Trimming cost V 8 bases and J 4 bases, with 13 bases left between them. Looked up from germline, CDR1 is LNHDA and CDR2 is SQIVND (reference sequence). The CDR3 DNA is TGTGCCAGTCACCAGGGGGGACCAGATACGCAGTATTTT. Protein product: CASHQGGPDTQYF. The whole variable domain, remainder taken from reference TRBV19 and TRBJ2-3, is DGGITQSPKYLFRKEGQNVTLSCEQNLNHDAMYWYRQDPGQGLRLIYYSQIVNDFQKGDIAEGYSVSREKKESFPLTVTSAQKNPTAFYLCASHQGGPDTQYFGPGTRLTVL.

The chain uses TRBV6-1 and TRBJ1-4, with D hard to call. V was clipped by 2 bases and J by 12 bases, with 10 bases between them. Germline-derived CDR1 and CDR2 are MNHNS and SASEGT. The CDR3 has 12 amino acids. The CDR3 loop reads CASSELGLELFF. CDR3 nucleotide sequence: TGTGCCAGCAGTGAATTGGGCCTTGAACTGTTTTTT.